The 5 T cell receptor beta chains reported below all come from one sample, sequenced in a study of T-cell reconstitution after alpha-beta-depleted transplantation in children. Preparation of the TCRbeta library was carried out with unique molecular identifiers. MiXCR, run by TCRdb on the PCR reads, gives a single entry per CDR3 protein. Counted here are 150,000 to 200,000 distinct CDR3 sequences, about 6% occurring once; the ten biggest clones make up about 5%. Sequencing was performed on PBMCs, taken before TCRalphabeta/CD19-depleted stem cell transplant. The source is a girl under three years old with combined immunodeficiency, due to receive a stem cell transplant.

The CDR3 DNA reads as TGCGCCAGCAGCCAACCCATTTTTCGGGGGGGGCCCTACAATGAGCAGTTCTTC. Residues: CASSQPIFRGGPYNEQFF. This chain connects TRBV4-1 to TRBJ2-1; 8 bases match TRBD2. V lost 2 bases to trimming and J lost 2 bases; unmatched junction nucleotides: 11. Germline V lookup: CDR1 MGHRA, CDR2 YSYEKL. The CDR3 is made up of 18 amino acids.

This clonotype came up many times. The rearrangement joins TRBV6-2 or TRBV6-3 to TRBJ2-2, with D perhaps matching TRBD2 (6 bases). Trimming removed 5 bases at V and 6 bases at J, with 7 bases between. In germline, CDR1 is MNHEY, CDR2 SVGEGT. The CDR3 is made up of 12 amino acids. CDR3 DNA sequence: TGTGCCAGCAGTGGGGGGTCCGGGGAGCTGTTTTTT. Translation: CASSGGSGELFF.

This clonotype was seen ten or more times. V and J are TRBV5-6 and TRBJ2-2; D remains unclear. Trimming took 0 bases from V and 10 from J, leaving 4 bases between them. Looked up from germline, CDR1 is SGHDT and CDR2 is YYEEEE. This CDR3 has 11 amino acids. The CDR3 sequence: CASSLGEELFF. CDR3 in DNA: TGTGCCAGCAGCTTGGGTGAGGAGCTGTTTTTT.

In this sample, this clonotype turned up many times. The chain recombines TRBV9 with TRBJ2-4; tentative D call: TRBD1 (5 bases). V lost 4 bases and J 7 bases, leaving 15 bases between the germline ends. Germline V gene sequence: CDR1 SGDLS, CDR2 YYNGEE. This CDR3 spans 14 amino acids. CDR3 protein: CASSPGQPRNIQYF. DNA for the CDR3: TGTGCCAGCAGCCCAGGACAACCGAGGAACATTCAGTACTTC.

There are many counts of this clonotype. The chain recombines TRBV6-5 with TRBJ2-7; tentative D call: TRBD1 (6 bases). Germline CDR1 and CDR2: MNHEY and SVGAGI. The CDR3 has 15 amino acids. V was pared by 3 bases and J by 2 bases, with 14 bases between. The CDR3 coding sequence is TGTGCCAGCAGTTATTTCCCGACAGGAGCCTACGAGCAGTACTTC. Translation gives CASSYFPTGAYEQYF.